What follows describes a single T cell receptor beta chain. The CDR3 is 16 amino acids. Germline V CDR1 and CDR2: SGHVS, FQNEAQ. V was trimmed by 5 bases and J by 4 bases, leaving 20 bases between them. Assay used: immunoSEQ multiplex PCR; TCRdb lists only in-frame clones, some missing. The sample lists approximately 600,000 clones; approximately 95% were seen once. CD45RO-negative CD8 cells positively selected for CCR7 made up the naive population, which excluded terminally differentiated effector memory CD45RA+ cells. The sample comes from a study of shared clonotypes between healthy human individuals.

This clonotype originated in a woman aged 25 to 39 in good health. Sequencing was done on a sample of naive CD8+ T cells sorted from blood. The chain uses TRBV7-8 and TRBJ1-2; no clear D gene. CDR3 amino acids: CASSKSRELKGYGYTF. CDR3 sequence (DNA): TGTGCCAGCAGCAAAAGCCGGGAGCTAAAAGGCTATGGCTACACCTTC. Full variable domain (outside the CDR3, taken from reference TRBV7-8 and TRBJ1-2): GAGVSQSPRYKVAKRGQDVALRCDPISGHVSLFWYQQALGQGPEFLTYFQNEAQLDKSGLPSDRFFAERPEGSVSTLKIQRTQQEDSAVYLCASSKSRELKGYGYTFGSGTRLTVV.